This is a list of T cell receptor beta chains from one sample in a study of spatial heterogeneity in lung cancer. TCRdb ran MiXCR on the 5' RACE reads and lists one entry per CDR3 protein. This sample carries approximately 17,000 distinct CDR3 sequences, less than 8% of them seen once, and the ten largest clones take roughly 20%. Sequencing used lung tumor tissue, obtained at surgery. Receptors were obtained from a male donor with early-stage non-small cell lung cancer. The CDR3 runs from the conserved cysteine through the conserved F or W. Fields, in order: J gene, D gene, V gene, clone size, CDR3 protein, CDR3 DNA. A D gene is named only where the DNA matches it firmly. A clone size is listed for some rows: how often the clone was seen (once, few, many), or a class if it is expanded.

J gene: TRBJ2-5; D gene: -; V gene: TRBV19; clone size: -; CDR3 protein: CASSPGRTQYF; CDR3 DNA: TGTGCCAGTAGTCCGGGGAGGACCCAGTACTTC
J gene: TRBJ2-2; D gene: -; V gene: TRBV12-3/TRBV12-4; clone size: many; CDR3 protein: CASRRDTGELFF; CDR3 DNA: TGTGCCAGCAGAAGAGACACCGGGGAGCTGTTTTTT
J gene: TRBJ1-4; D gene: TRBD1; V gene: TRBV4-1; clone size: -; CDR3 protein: CASSQVGQGSEKLFF; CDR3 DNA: TGCGCCAGCAGCCAAGTGGGACAGGGGTCTGAAAAACTGTTTTTT
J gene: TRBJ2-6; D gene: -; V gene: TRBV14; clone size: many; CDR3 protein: CASSQEGTLTF; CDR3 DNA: TGTGCCAGCAGCCAAGAAGGTACACTGACTTTC
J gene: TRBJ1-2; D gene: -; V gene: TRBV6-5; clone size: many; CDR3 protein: CASSYDRYFYGYTF; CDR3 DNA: TGTGCCAGCAGTTACGACCGGTACTTCTATGGCTACACCTTC
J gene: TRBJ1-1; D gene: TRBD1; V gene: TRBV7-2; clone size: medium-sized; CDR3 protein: CASSFDRGTEAFF; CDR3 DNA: TGTGCCAGCAGCTTCGACAGGGGCACTGAAGCTTTCTTT
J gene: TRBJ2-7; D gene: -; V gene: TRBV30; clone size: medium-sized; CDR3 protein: CAWLLPSTYEQYF; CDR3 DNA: TGTGCCTGGTTGTTGCCAAGTACCTACGAGCAGTACTTC
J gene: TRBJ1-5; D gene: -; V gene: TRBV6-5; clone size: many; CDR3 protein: CASSYKYNQPQHF; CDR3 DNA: TGTGCCAGCAGTTATAAATACAATCAGCCCCAGCATTTT
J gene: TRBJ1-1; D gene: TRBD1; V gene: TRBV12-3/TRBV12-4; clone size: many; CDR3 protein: CASQQDRPNTEAFF; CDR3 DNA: TGTGCCAGCCAACAGGACAGGCCAAACACTGAAGCTTTCTTT
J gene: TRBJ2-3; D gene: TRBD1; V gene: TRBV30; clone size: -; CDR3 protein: CAWGRGRDTQYF; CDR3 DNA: TGTGCCTGGGGCAGGGGGCGAGATACGCAGTATTTT
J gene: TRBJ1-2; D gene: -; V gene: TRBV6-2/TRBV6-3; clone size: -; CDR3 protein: CAARGATYGYTF; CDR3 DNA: TGTGCCGCTCGGGGGGCGACCTATGGCTACACCTTC
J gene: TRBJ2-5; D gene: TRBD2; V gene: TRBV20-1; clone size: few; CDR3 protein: CSARGTSGQETQYF; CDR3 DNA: TGCAGTGCTAGAGGGACTAGCGGCCAAGAGACCCAGTACTTC
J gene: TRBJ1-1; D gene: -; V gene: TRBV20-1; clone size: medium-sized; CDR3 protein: CSARVYYTEAFF; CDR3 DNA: TGCAGTGCTAGAGTGTACTACACTGAAGCTTTCTTT
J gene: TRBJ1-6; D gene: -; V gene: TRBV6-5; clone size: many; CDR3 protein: CASSPGAEESYNSPLHF; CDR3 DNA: TGTGCCAGCAGTCCGGGGGCAGAAGAGTCCTATAATTCACCCCTCCACTTT
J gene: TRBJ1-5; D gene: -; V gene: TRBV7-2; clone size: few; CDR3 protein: CASTEKRGNQPQHF; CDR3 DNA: TGTGCCAGCACGGAGAAGAGGGGGAATCAGCCCCAGCATTTT
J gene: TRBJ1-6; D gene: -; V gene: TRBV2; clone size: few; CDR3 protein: CASSEGYGSSYNSPLHF; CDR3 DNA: TGTGCCAGCAGTGAAGGCTACGGAAGCTCCTATAATTCACCCCTCCACTTT
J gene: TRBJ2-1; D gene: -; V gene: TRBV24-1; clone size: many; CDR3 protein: CATSDGTRDEQFF; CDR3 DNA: TGTGCCACCAGTGATGGGACGAGGGATGAGCAGTTCTTC
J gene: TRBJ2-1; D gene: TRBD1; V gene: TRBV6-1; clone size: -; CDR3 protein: CASSERDRFGFEQFF; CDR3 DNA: TGTGCCAGCAGTGAACGGGACAGGTTTGGCTTTGAGCAGTTCTTC
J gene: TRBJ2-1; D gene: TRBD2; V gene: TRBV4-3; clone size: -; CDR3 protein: CASSLLAGDDNEQFF; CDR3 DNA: TGCGCCAGCAGCCTACTAGCGGGGGACGACAATGAGCAGTTCTTC
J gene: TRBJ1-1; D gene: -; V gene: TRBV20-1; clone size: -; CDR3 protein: CSARLGGRGRDTEAFF; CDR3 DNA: TGCAGTGCTAGGTTGGGGGGGCGCGGTCGGGACACTGAAGCTTTCTTT
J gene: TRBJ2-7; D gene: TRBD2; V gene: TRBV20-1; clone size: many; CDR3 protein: CSARTPGGVSYEQYF; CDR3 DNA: TGCAGTGCTAGAACCCCGGGGGGGGTATCCTACGAGCAGTACTTC
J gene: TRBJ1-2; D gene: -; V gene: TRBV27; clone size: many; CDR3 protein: CASGGAGYGYTF; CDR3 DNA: TGTGCCAGCGGGGGGGCAGGTTATGGCTACACCTTC
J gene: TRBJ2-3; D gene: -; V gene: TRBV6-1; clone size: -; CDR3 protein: CASSQHLQQTDTQYF; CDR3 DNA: TGTGCCAGCAGTCAACACTTACAGCAGACAGATACGCAGTATTTT